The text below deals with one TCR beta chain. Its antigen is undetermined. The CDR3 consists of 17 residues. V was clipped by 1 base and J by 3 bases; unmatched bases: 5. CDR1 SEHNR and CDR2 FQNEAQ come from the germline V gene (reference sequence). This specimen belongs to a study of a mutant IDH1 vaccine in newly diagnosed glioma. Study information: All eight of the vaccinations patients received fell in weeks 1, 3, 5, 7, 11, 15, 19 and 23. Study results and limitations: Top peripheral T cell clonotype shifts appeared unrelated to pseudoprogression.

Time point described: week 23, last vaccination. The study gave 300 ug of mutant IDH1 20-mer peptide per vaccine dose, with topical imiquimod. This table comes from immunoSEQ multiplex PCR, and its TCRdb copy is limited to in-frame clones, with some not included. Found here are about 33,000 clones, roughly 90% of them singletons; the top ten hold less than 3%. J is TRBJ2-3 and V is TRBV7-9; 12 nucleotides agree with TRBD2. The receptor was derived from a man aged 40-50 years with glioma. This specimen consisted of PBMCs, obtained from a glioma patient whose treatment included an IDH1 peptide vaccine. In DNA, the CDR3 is TGTGCCAGCAGCTTAGTTAAAGGGACTAGCGGGACAGATACGCAGTATTTT. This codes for CASSLVKGTSGTDTQYF.